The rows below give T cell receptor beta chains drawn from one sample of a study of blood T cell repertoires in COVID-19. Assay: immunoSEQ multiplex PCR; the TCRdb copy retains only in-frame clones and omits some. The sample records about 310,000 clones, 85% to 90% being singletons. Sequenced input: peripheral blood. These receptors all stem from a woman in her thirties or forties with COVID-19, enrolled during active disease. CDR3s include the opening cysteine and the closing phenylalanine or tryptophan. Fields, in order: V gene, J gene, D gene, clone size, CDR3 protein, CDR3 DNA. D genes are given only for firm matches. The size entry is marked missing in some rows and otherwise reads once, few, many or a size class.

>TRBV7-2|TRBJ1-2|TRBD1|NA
CASSLSRDRGLGYTF
TGTGCCAGCAGCTTATCTCGGGACAGGGGGCTAGGCTACACCTTC
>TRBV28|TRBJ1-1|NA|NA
CASSWGDMNTEAFF
TGTGCCAGCAGTTGGGGGGATATGAACACTGAAGCTTTCTTT
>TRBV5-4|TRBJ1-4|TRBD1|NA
CASSSDRVDEKLFF
TGTGCCAGCAGCTCGGACAGGGTAGATGAAAAACTGTTTTTT
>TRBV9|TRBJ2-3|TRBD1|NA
CASSEATGADTQYF
TGTGCCAGCAGCGAAGCTACAGGGGCGGATACGCAGTATTTT
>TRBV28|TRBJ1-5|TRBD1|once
CASFQQGSQPQHF
TGTGCCAGCTTCCAACAGGGGTCCCAGCCCCAGCATTTT
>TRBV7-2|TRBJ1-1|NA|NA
CASSLEQGWGEAFF
TGTGCCAGCAGCTTAGAGCAGGGATGGGGTGAAGCTTTCTTT
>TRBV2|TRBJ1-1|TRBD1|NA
CASNTGGMNTEAFF
TGTGCCAGCAATACAGGGGGCATGAACACTGAAGCTTTCTTT
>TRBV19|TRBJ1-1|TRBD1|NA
CASSLRTGGMNTEAFF
TGTGCCAGTAGTCTGCGGACAGGGGGCATGAACACTGAAGCTTTCTTT
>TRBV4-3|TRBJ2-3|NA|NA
CASSQGTLRFTDTQYF
TGCGCCAGCAGCCAAGGGACTTTGAGGTTCACAGATACGCAGTATTTT
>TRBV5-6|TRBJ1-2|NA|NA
CASRLRQAYGYTF
TGTGCCAGCAGGCTTAGACAGGCGTATGGCTACACCTTC
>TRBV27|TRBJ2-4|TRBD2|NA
CASSQRSGGAGFSKNIQYF
TGTGCCAGCAGTCAACGAAGCGGGGGGGCCGGCTTTTCCAAAAACATTCAGTACTTC
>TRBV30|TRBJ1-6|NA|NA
CAWSAGGANYNSPLHF
TGTGCCTGGAGTGCCGGTGGGGCTAACTATAATTCACCCCTCCACTTT
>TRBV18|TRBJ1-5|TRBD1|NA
CASSLNRGGNNQPQHF
TGTGCCAGCTCACTAAACAGGGGTGGAAACAATCAGCCCCAGCATTTT
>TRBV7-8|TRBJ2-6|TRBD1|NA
CASSLGQGAGANVLTF
TGTGCCAGCAGCCTCGGACAGGGGGCGGGGGCCAACGTCCTGACTTTC
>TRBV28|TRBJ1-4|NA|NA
CASSWTQGSNEKLFF
TGTGCCAGCAGTTGGACACAGGGATCTAATGAAAAACTGTTTTTT
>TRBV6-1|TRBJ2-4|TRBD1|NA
CASSGIQGSPSTTKNIQYF
TGTGCCAGCAGTGGGATACAGGGGTCGCCTTCGACAACCAAAAACATTCAGTACTTC
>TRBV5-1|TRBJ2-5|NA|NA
CASSLEGRQETQYF
TGCGCCAGCAGCTTGGAGGGGAGGCAAGAGACCCAGTACTTC
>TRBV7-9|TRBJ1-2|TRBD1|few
CASSLGDRANYGYTF
TGTGCCAGCAGCTTAGGGGACAGGGCTAACTATGGCTACACCTTC
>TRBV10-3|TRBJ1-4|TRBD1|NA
CAISGDRGFAANEKLFF
TGTGCCATCAGTGGGGACAGGGGTTTTGCGGCTAATGAAAAACTGTTTTTT
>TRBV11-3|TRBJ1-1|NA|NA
CASSLGWGAEAFF
TGTGCCAGCAGCTTAGGTTGGGGCGCTGAAGCTTTCTTT
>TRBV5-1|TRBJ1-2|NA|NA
CASSLDRANYGYTF
TGCGCCAGCAGCTTGGACAGGGCTAACTATGGCTACACCTTC
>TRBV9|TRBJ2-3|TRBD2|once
CASSPGLPSSTDTQYF
TGTGCCAGCAGCCCGGGACTACCTAGTAGCACAGATACGCAGTATTTT
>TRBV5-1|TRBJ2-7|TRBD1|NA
CASSTGTGELVQYF
TGCGCCAGCAGCACGGGGACAGGGGAGTTGGTGCAGTACTTC
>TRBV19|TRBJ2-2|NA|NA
CASSTRGTYTGELFF
TGTGCCAGTAGTACCCGAGGAACATACACCGGGGAGCTGTTTTTT
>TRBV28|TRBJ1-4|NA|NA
CASSNGGSRGTNEKLFF
TGTGCCAGCAGTAATGGGGGGTCCCGCGGGACTAATGAAAAACTGTTTTTT
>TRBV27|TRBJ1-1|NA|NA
CASSYIPGLGTEAFF
TGTGCCAGCAGTTATATCCCGGGACTAGGAACTGAAGCTTTCTTT
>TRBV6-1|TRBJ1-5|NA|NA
CASSEGGGAQPQHF
TGTGCCAGCAGTGAAGGCGGGGGAGCTCAGCCCCAGCATTTT
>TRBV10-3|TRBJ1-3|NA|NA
CAISESKSPSGNTIYF
TGTGCCATCAGTGAGTCTAAGAGCCCCTCTGGAAACACCATATATTTT
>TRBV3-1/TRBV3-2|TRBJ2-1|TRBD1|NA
CASSRYPLGGYEQFF
TGTGCCAGCAGCCGGTACCCCCTAGGGGGCTATGAGCAGTTCTTC
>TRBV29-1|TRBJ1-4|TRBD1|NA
CSVALGRGVFF
TGCAGCGTTGCCCTGGGCAGGGGGGTGTTTTTT